This T cell receptor (beta chain) was observed in a study of blood T cell repertoires in COVID-19. Across the study: Whether acute or convalescent, the COVID-19 samples came from the United States, Italy and Spain. T cells, B-cell-depleted T cells, or PBMCs supplied cDNA or gDNA.

Under the authors' procedure: Reference gene primer amplification in the assay estimated nucleated cell counts. Libraries were prepared by immunoSEQ multiplex PCR; TCRdb keeps only in-frame clonotypes and omits some of them. The V and J calls and clone size were taken over from that table, and D and trimming were inferred from the DNA. This sample has 150,000 to 200,000 clones, with approximately 85% found just once. The germline CDR1 and CDR2 sequences are SNHLY and FYNNEI. This CDR3 contains 15 residues. Trimming stripped 4 bases from V and 5 bases from J, with 12 bases between. Sequences were obtained from peripheral blood. The chain is built from TRBV2 and TRBJ1-6, with a weak D call TRBD1 (6 bases). The sequence derives from a human donor with active or convalescent COVID-19. The donor label of this sample is uncertain. CDR3 residues: CASSVGQNNNSPLHF. For the CDR3, the DNA is TGTGCCAGCAGTGTCGGACAGAATAATAATTCACCCCTCCACTTT. Supplemented by reference TRBV2 and TRBJ1-6, the full variable domain reads EPEVTQTPSHQVTQMGQEVILRCVPISNHLYFYWYRQILGQKVEFLVSFYNNEISEKSEIFDDQFSVERPDGSNFTLKIRSTKLEDSAMYFCASSVGQNNNSPLHFGNGTRLTVT.